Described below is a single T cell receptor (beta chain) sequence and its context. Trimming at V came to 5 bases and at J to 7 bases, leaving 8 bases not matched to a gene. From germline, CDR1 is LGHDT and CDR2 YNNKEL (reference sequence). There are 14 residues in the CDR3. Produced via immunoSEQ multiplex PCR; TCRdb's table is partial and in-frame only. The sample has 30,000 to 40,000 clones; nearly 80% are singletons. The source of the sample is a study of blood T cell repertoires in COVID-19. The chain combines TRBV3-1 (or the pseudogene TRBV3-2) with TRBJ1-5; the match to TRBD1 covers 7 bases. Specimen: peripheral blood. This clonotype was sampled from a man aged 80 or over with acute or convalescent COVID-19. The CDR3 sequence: CASSGQWDRQPQHF. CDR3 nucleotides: TGTGCCAGCAGCGGACAATGGGACAGACAGCCCCAGCATTTT.